This T cell receptor beta chain was captured by sequencing in a study of blood T cell repertoires in COVID-19. Study-wide context: The United States, Italy and Spain supplied acute and convalescent COVID-19 samples. The cDNA or gDNA used as material had been derived from T cells, B-cell-depleted T cells, or PBMCs.

In the original processing: Researchers report that nucleated cell counts were estimated from reference gene primer amplification. Produced via immunoSEQ multiplex PCR; TCRdb's table is partial and in-frame only. V, J and clone size were drawn from that table, and D and trimming were deduced from the DNA. The sample yields 360,000 or so clones, around 87% seen once. Sequenced: peripheral blood. The clonotype comes from a man younger than 35 with active or convalescent COVID-19.

The CDR3 loop is CATDSQAGNTIYF. The CDR3 DNA reads TGTGCCACGGACAGTCAGGCTGGAAACACCATATATTTT. The rearrangement joins TRBV12-3 or TRBV12-4 to TRBJ1-3, with D perhaps matching TRBD1 (6 bases). Trimming left V 10 bases short and J 2 bases short, with 12 bases between. This CDR3 region has 13 residues.